The source of this T cell receptor (beta chain) is a study of T cell responses to AZD1222 COVID-19 vaccine. The wider study: Pooling was applied to second doses at about 4 or about 12 weeks. Regarding the study as a whole: Mostly white British, mostly female donors; authors suggested clonal diversity may be underestimated. Among AZD1222 vaccinees, only five or six were seropositive at baseline.

TCRdb's table, derived via immunoSEQ multiplex PCR, lists solely in-frame clones and lacks some. The profile shows 150,000 or so clones, roughly 90% of them singletons. This clone was detected a few times. Its antigen is still unknown. The CDR3 consists of 16 residues. Germline lookup yields CDR1 MNHEY and CDR2 SVGEGT. The ends were cut back, 6 bases at V and 5 bases at J, with 19 bases in the middle. Sequences were derived from peripheral blood, sampled on day 0 of AZD1222 vaccination. The sequence derives from an adult in good health. This chain uses TRBV6-2 or TRBV6-3 with TRBJ2-2; D tentatively reads TRBD1 or TRBD2 (5 bases each). The CDR3 sequence is CASSPRGARGTGELFF. CDR3 in DNA: TGTGCCAGCAGCCCTCGTGGGGCCAGAGGGACCGGGGAGCTGTTTTTT.